Shown below are 9 T cell receptor beta chains from a single sample sequenced in a study of blood T cell repertoires in COVID-19 (TCRdb year 2020). Libraries were made using the immunoSEQ multiplex PCR assay. TCRdb retrieved this table from immuneACCESS and kept in-frame rearrangements only. Not all clones are present; in checked studies, unresolved V genes account for under half, and no reason is known for the remainder. The sample table shows 70,000 to 90,000 clones, and around four fifths are seen once. Of the sample, about an eighth is held by the ten largest clones. Input material: peripheral blood. All receptors come from a human donor in a cohort sampled during active COVID-19.

This clone has more than one count but fewer than ten. The chain is built from TRBV27 and TRBJ2-1; 9 bases are shared with TRBD2. Germline loops: CDR1 MNHEY, CDR2 SMNVEV (reference sequence). V lost 2 bases, J lost 5 bases, and 4 bases stayed unmatched. This CDR3 spans 15 amino acids. In DNA form, the CDR3 reads TGTGCCAGCAGTTTAGCAGCGGGAGGAAACAATGAGCAGTTCTTC. Amino acids: CASSLAAGGNNEQFF.

V is TRBV4-2 and J is TRBJ2-2; TRBD2 agrees at 8 bases. The CDR3 is 17 amino acids. V gave up 4 bases and J gave up 0 bases; unmatched junction bases: 7. Germline values: CDR1 LGHNA, CDR2 YNFKEQ. The CDR3 loop reads CASSLIIAGSNTGELFF. The CDR3 DNA follows: TGTGCCAGCAGCCTAATAATAGCGGGGTCGAACACCGGGGAGCTGTTTTTT.

The chain has TRBV5-5 and TRBJ2-7; 7 bases align to TRBD2. The V gene's germline CDR1 is SGHKS and CDR2 YYEKEE (reference sequence). The CDR3 covers 15 residues. V gave up 3 bases and J gave up 2 bases; unmatched junction bases: 8. In DNA form, the CDR3 reads TGTGCCAGCAGCTGGGACTATTCTCAACCCTACGAGCAGTACTTC. Residues: CASSWDYSQPYEQYF.

The V call is TRBV10-3, the J call TRBJ2-7, with 8 bases that match TRBD1. Germline V lookup: CDR1 ENHRY, CDR2 SYGVKD. V trimming: 5 bases; J trimming: 7 bases; junction bases outside the gene matches: 16. CDR3 length: 16 amino acids. CDR3 loop: CAISPNSGGKVGEQYF. CDR3 sequence (DNA): TGTGCCATCAGTCCCAACTCAGGGGGCAAAGTGGGGGAGCAGTACTTC.

The rearrangement joins TRBV23-1 to TRBJ1-4, with 8 bases fitting TRBD1. Being an ORF, TRBV23-1 has a function that is uncertain. The CDR3 loop spans 18 amino acids. The V segment lost 1 base and the J segment 3 bases; nucleotides outside the gene matches: 10. The CDR3 DNA reads as TGCGCCAGCAGTCAATTCCGGGACAGGATATTATCTAATGAAAAACTGTTTTTT. It codes for CASSQFRDRILSNEKLFF.

This chain joins TRBV5-1 and TRBJ1-6; 7 bases map to TRBD1. Per germline, CDR1 SGHRS and CDR2 YFSETQ. Trimming cost V 3 bases and J 10 bases; bases outside gene matches: 13. This CDR3 has 16 amino acids. This chain's CDR3 is CASSSSPDRVDSPLHF. The CDR3 nucleotides are TGCGCCAGCAGCTCTTCCCCCGACAGGGTAGACTCACCCCTCCACTTT.

This chain uses TRBV7-2 with TRBJ1-2; maybe TRBD1 (6 bases). Germline CDR1 and CDR2: SGHTA and FQGNSA. The CDR3 is made up of 14 amino acids. Trimming took off 3 bases at V and 2 bases at J, with 10 bases between the two ends. CDR3 loop: CASSLGTGNYGYTF. The CDR3 coding sequence is TGTGCCAGCAGCTTGGGTACAGGGAACTATGGCTACACCTTC.

The genes are TRBV2 and TRBJ1-5, with D possibly TRBD1 on 6 matching bases. Germline V gene lookup returns CDR1 SNHLY and CDR2 FYNNEI. CDR3 size: 15 residues. The V and J ends lost 8 bases and 1 base respectively, with 15 bases between them. The CDR3 region is CASGSDSQSNQPQHF. The CDR3 DNA sequence: TGTGCCAGCGGGTCGGACAGTCAAAGCAATCAGCCCCAGCATTTT. Full variable domain (rest looked up from reference TRBV2 and TRBJ1-5): EPEVTQTPSHQVTQMGQEVILRCVPISNHLYFYWYRQILGQKVEFLVSFYNNEISEKSEIFDDQFSVERPDGSNFTLKIRSTKLEDSAMYFCASGSDSQSNQPQHFGDGTRLSIL.

This sequence joins TRBV5-1 and TRBJ2-3; tentative D call: TRBD2 (6 bases). The CDR3 totals 13 residues. Germline V gene lookup returns CDR1 SGHRS and CDR2 YFSETQ. V was clipped by 5 bases and J by 0 bases, with 7 bases between them. CDR3: CASRGGSTDTQYF. The CDR3 coding sequence is TGCGCCAGCAGGGGGGGAAGCACAGATACGCAGTATTTT.